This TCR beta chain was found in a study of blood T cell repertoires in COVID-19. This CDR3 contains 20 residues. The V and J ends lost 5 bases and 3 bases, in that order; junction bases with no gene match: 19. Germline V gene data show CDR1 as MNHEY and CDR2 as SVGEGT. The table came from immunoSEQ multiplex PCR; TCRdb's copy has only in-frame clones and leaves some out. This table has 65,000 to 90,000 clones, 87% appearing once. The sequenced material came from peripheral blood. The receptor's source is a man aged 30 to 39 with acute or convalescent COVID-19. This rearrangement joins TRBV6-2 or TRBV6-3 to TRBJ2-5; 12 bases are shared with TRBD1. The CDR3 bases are TGTGCCAGCAGTCAATACGGTATTACTGGGACAGGGGGCCGAGAAGAGACCCAGTACTTC. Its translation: CASSQYGITGTGGREETQYF.